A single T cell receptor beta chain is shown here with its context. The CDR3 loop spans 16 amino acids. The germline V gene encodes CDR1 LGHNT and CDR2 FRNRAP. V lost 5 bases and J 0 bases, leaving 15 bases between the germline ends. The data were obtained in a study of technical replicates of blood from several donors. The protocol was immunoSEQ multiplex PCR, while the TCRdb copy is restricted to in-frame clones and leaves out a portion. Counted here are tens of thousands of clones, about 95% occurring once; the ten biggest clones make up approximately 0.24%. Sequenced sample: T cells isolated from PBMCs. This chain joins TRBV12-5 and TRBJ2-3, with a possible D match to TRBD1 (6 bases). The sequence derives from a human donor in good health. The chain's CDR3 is CASGPLGQISTDTQYF. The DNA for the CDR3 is TGTGCTAGTGGTCCGTTGGGACAAATTAGCACAGATACGCAGTATTTT.